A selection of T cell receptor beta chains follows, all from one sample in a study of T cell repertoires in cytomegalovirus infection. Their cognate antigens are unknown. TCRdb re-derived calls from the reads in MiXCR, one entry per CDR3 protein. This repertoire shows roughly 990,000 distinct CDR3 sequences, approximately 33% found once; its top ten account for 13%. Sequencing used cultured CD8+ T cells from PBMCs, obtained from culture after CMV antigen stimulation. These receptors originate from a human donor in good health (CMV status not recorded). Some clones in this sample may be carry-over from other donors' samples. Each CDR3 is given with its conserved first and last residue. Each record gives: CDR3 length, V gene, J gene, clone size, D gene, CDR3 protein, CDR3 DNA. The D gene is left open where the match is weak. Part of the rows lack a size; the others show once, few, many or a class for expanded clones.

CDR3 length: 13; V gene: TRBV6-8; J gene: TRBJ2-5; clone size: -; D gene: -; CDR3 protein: CASSYFGKETQYF; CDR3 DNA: TGTGCCAGCAGTTACTTTGGCAAAGAGACCCAGTACTTC
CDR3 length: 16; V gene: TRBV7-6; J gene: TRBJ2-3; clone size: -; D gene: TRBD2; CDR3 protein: CASSAGGGGHTDTQYF; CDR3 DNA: TGTGCCAGCAGCGCAGGTGGCGGGGGGCACACAGATACGCAGTATTTT
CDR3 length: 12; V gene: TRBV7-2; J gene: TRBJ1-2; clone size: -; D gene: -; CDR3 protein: CASSSRTYGYTF; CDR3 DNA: TGTGCCAGCAGCTCTAGGACTTATGGCTACACCTTC
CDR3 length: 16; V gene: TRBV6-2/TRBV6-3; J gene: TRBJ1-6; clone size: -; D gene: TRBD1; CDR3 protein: CASSLLRQGGSSPLHF; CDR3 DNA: TGTGCCAGCAGCCTCCTTCGACAGGGTGGTTCTTCACCCCTCCACTTT
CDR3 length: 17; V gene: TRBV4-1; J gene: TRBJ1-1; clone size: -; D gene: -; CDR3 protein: CASSQGVGYRENTAAFF; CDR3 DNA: TGTGCCAGCAGCCAAGGGGTGGGGTACAGGGAGAACACTGCAGCTTTCTTT
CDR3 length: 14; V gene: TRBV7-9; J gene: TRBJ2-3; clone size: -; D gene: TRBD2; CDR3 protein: CASKTSGGTDTQYF; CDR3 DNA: TGTGCCAGCAAGACTAGCGGGGGCACAGATACGCAGTATTTT
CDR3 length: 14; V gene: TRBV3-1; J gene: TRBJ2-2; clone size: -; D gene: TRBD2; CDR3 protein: CASRLAGTAGELFF; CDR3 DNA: TGTGCCAGCAGACTAGCGGGGACGGCCGGGGAGCTGTTTTTT
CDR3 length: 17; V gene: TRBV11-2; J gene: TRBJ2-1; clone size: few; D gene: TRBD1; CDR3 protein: CASSSWVNRDSMDEQFF; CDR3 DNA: TGTGCCAGCAGCTCTTGGGTCAATCGGGACAGTATGGATGAGCAGTTCTTC
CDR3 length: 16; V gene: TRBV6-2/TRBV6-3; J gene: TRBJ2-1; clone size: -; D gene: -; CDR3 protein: CASTFLPGSSYNEQFF; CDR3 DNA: TGTGCCAGCACCTTCCTCCCAGGGAGCTCCTACAATGAGCAGTTCTTC
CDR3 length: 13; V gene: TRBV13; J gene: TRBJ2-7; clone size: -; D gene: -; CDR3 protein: CASSLLQVQEQYF; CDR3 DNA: TGTGCCAGCAGCTTACTCCAGGTGCAGGAGCAGTACTTC
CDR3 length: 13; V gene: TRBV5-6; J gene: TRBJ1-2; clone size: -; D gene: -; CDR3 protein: CASILSGTYGYTF; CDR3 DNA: TGTGCCAGCATCCTGTCTGGGACCTATGGCTACACCTTC
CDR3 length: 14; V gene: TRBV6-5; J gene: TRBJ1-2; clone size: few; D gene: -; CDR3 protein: CASSSPRSHYGYTF; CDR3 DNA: TGTGCCAGCAGTTCCCCGCGCAGCCACTATGGCTACACCTTC
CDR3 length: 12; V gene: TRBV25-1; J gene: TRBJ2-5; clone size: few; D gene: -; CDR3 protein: CAVSGDQETQYF; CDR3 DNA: TGTGCCGTCTCAGGCGACCAAGAGACCCAGTACTTC
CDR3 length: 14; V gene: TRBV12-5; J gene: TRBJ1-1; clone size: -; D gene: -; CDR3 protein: CASGYDAVNTEAFF; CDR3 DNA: TGTGCTAGTGGCTACGACGCAGTGAACACTGAAGCTTTCTTT
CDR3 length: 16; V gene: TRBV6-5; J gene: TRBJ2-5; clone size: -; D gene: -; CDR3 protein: CASIGFPRGPQETQYF; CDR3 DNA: TGTGCCAGCATTGGATTCCCCAGGGGTCCCCAAGAGACCCAGTACTTC
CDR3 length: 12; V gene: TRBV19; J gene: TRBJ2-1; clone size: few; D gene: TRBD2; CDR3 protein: CASMGGPNEQFF; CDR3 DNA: TGTGCCAGTATGGGAGGGCCTAATGAGCAGTTCTTC
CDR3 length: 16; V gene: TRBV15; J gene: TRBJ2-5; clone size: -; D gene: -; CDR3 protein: CATSRDMWGREETQYF; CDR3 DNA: TGTGCCACCAGCAGAGATATGTGGGGGCGAGAAGAGACCCAGTACTTC
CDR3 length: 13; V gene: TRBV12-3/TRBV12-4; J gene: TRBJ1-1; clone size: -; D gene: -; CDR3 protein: CASSTRHLTEAFF; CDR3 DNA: TGTGCCAGCAGTACTCGACACCTTACTGAAGCTTTCTTT
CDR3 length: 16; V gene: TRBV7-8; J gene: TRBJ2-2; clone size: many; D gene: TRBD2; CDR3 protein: CASSFRSSGGTGELFF; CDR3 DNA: TGTGCCAGCAGCTTCCGGTCTAGCGGTGGCACCGGGGAGCTGTTTTTT
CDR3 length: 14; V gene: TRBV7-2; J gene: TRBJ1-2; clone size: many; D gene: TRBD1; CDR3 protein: CASSRVAGGYGYTF; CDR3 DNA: TGTGCCAGCAGCCGTGTGGCAGGGGGTTACGGCTACACCTTC
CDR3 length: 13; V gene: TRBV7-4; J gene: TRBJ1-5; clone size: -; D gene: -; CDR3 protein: CASSFSTNQSQHF; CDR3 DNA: TGTGCCAGCAGCTTTTCCACCAATCAGTCCCAGCATTTT
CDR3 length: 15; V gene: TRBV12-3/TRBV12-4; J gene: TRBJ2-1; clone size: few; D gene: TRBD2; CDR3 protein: CASRGRERGGNEQFF; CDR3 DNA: TGTGCCAGCAGGGGCCGGGAGCGGGGGGGCAATGAGCAGTTCTTC
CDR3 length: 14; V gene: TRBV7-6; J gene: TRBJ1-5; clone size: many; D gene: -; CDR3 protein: CASSSWAPNQPQHF; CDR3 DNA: TGTGCCAGCAGCTCATGGGCCCCCAATCAGCCCCAGCATTTT
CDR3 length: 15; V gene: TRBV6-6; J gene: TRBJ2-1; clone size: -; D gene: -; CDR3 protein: CASSYPAQGGDEQFF; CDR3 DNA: TGTGCCAGCAGTTACCCGGCACAGGGAGGTGATGAGCAGTTCTTC
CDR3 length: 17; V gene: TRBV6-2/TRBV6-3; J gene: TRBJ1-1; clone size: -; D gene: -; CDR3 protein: CASSTVWGGGYPTEAFF; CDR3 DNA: TGTGCCAGCAGTACCGTTTGGGGGGGCGGTTATCCCACTGAAGCTTTCTTT
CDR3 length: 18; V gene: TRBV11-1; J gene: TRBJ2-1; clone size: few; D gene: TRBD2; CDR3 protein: CASSSPLTSGGAFYEQFF; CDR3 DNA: TGTGCCAGCAGTTCACCCCTAACTAGCGGGGGGGCTTTCTATGAGCAGTTCTTC
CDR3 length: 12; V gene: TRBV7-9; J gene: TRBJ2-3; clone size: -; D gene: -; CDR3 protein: CATGGGTDTQYF; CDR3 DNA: TGTGCCACCGGGGGAGGCACAGATACGCAGTATTTT
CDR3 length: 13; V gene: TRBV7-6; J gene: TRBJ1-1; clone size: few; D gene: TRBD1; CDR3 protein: CASTTGVDPEAFF; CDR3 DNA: TGTGCCAGCACGACAGGGGTCGACCCTGAAGCTTTCTTT